Each of the 3 T cell receptor beta chains below was sequenced from the same sample in a study of blood T cell repertoires in COVID-19. Sequenced by immunoSEQ multiplex PCR; TCRdb stores in-frame clones only, minus some. This table holds a few hundred thousand clones, about 90% found once. The specimen sequenced was peripheral blood. The origin of the receptors is a young man with COVID-19, enrolled during active disease.

The CDR3 DNA follows: TGTGCCAGCAGCCAAGATTGGGGACTGTTGAACACTGAAGCTTTCTTT. Residues: CASSQDWGLLNTEAFF. The V gene is TRBV14, the J gene TRBJ1-1; perhaps TRBD1 as D (5 bases). The CDR3 is made up of 16 amino acids. Germline V lookup: CDR1 SGHDN, CDR2 FVKESK. V lost 0 bases to trimming and J lost 0 bases, with 11 bases between them.

V usage is TRBV19 and J usage is TRBJ1-3, with D possibly matching TRBD1 (5 bases). V shed 3 bases and J shed 0 bases, with 12 bases lying between them. Per germline, CDR1 LNHDA and CDR2 SQIVND (reference sequence). The CDR3 totals 16 residues. The CDR3 nucleotides read TGTGCCAGTAGTATGAGACAGTCGGCCTCTGGAAACACCATATATTTT. Translating it yields CASSMRQSASGNTIYF.

This chain connects TRBV6-6 to TRBJ2-1; TRBD1 is a possible D gene (6 bases). The V end lost 5 bases, the J end lost 8 bases, and 7 bases lay between the germline ends. The CDR3 is 11 amino acids. Germline V gene sequence: CDR1 MNHNY, CDR2 SVGAGI (reference sequence). CDR3 in amino acids: CASSAGDEQFF. CDR3 nucleotides: TGTGCCAGCAGTGCAGGGGATGAGCAGTTCTTC.